This T cell receptor beta chain derives from a study of blood T cell repertoires in COVID-19. Looking at the study overall: Researchers got acute and convalescent COVID-19 samples from the United States, Italy and Spain.

Clones were read by immunoSEQ multiplex PCR, and TCRdb kept only the in-frame ones, dropping some. The table has approximately 120,000 clones, more than 70% seen once. Germline values: CDR1 MGHDK, CDR2 SYGVNS. Trimming took 1 base from V and 7 from J, leaving 11 bases between them. CDR3 length equals 15 residues. J is TRBJ1-6 and V is TRBV25-1; D is perhaps TRBD1 (5 bases). This TCR was sampled from a woman older than 75 with acute or convalescent COVID-19. The specimen sequenced was peripheral blood. Written as DNA, the CDR3 is TGTGCCAGCAGTGAATTGTGGGGCTCAAATTCACCCCTCCACTTT. Its protein product is CASSELWGSNSPLHF.